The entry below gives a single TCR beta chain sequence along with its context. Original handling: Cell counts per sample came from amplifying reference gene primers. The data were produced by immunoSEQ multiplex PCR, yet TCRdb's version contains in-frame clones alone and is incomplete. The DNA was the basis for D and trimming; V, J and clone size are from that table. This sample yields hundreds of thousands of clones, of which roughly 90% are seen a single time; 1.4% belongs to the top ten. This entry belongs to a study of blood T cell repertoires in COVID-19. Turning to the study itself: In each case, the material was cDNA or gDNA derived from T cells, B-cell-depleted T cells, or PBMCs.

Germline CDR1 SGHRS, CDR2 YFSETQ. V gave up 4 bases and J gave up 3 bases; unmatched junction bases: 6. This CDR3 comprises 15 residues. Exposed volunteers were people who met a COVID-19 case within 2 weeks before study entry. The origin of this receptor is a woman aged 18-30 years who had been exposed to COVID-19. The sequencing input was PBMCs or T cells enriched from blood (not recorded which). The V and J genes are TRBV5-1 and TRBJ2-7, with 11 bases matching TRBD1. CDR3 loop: CASSLPGTGGYEQYF. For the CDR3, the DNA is TGCGCCAGCAGCCTACCCGGGACAGGGGGCTACGAGCAGTACTTC.